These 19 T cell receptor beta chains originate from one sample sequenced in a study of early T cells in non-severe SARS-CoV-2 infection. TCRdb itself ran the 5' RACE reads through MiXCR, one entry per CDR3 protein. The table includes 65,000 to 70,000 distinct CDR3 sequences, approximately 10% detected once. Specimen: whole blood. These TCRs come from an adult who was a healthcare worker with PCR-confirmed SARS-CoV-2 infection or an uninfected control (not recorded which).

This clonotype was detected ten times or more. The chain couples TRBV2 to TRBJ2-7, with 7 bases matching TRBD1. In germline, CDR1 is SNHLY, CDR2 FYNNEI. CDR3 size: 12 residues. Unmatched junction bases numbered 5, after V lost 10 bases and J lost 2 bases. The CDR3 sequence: CATTGEPYEQYF. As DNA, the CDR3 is TGTGCCACCACAGGGGAACCCTACGAGCAGTACTTC.

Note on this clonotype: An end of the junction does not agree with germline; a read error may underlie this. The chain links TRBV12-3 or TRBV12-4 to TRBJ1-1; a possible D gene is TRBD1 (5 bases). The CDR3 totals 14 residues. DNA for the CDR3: TGTGCTAGCACCGCGGACACCCAGAACACTGAAGCTTTCTTT. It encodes CASTADTQNTEAFF.

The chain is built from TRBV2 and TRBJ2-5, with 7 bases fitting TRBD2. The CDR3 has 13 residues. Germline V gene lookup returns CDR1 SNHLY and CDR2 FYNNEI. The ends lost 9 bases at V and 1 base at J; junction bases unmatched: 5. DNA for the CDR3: TGTGCCAGTGCGGGGGTAGGCCAAGAGACCCAGTACTTC. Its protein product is CASAGVGQETQYF.

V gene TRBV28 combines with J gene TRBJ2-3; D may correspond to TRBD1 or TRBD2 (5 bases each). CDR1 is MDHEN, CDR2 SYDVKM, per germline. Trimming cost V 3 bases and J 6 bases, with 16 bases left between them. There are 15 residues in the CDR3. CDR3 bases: TGTGCCAGCAGTTTGGATATCGGGGCAAGGGATACGCAGTATTTT. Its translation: CASSLDIGARDTQYF. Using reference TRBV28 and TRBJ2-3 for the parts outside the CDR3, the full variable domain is DVKVTQSSRYLVKRTGEKVFLECVQDMDHENMFWYRQDPGLGLRLIYFSYDVKMKEKGDIPEGYSVSREKKERFSLILESASTNQTSMYLCASSLDIGARDTQYFGPGTRLTVL.

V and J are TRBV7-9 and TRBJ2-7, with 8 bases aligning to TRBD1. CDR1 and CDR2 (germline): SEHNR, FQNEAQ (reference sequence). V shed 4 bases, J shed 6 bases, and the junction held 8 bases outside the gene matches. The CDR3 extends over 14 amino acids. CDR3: CASSSRTGTLEQYF. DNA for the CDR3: TGTGCCAGCAGCTCGAGGACAGGGACGCTCGAGCAGTACTTC.

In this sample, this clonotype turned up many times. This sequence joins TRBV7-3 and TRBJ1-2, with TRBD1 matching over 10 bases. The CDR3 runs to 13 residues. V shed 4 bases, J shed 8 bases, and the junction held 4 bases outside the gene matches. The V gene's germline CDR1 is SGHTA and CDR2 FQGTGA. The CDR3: CASSSRQGAGYTF. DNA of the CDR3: TGTGCCAGCAGCTCCCGACAGGGGGCCGGCTACACCTTC.

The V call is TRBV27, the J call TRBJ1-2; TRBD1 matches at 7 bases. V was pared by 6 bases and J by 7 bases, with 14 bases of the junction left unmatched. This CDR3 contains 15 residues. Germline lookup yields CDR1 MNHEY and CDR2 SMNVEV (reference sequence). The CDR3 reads CASRRTASGGPGYTF. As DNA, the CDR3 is TGTGCCAGCAGGAGGACGGCGTCAGGGGGGCCTGGCTACACCTTC.

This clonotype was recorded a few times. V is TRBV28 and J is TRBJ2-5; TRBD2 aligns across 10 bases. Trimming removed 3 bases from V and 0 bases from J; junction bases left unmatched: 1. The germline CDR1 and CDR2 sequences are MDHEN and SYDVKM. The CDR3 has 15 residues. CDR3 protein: CASSLTSGYQETQYF. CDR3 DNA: TGTGCCAGCAGTTTGACTAGCGGGTACCAAGAGACCCAGTACTTC.

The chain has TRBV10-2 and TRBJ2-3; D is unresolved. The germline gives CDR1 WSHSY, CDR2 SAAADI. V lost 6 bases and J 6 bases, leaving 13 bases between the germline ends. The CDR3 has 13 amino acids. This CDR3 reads CASRSGGWDTQYF. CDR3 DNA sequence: TGCGCCAGCAGATCGGGTGGGTGGGATACGCAGTATTTT.

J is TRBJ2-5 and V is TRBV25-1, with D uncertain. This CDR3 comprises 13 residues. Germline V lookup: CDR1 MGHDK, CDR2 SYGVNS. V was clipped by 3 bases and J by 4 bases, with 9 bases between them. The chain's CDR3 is CASSDTVAETQYF. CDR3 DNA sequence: TGTGCCAGCAGTGACACGGTAGCAGAGACCCAGTACTTC.

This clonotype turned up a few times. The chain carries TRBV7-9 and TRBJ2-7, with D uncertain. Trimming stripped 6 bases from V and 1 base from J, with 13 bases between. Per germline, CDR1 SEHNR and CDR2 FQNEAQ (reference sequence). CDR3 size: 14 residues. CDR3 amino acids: CASRPDLVSYEQYF. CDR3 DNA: TGTGCCAGCAGACCTGACCTGGTTTCCTACGAGCAGTACTTC.

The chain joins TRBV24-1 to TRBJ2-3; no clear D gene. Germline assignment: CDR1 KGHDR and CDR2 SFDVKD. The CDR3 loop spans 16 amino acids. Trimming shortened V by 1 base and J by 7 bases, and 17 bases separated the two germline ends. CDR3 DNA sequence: TGTGCCACCAGTGATTTCTCGCAGATGGGTTTGAATACGCAGTATTTT. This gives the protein CATSDFSQMGLNTQYF.

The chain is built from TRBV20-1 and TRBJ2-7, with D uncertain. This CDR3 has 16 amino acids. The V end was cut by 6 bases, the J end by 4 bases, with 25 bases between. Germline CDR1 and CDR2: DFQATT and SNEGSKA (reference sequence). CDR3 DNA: TGCAGTGCCGCACGCATAGGTGCTAAGGTGTCGTACGAGCAGTACTTC. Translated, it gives CSAARIGAKVSYEQYF.

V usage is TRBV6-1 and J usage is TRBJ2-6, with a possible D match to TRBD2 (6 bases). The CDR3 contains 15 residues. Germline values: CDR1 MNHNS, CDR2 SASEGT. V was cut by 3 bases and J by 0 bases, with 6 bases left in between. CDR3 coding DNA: TGTGCCAGCAGTGAGGGGGGCTCTGGGGCCAACGTCCTGACTTTC. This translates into CASSEGGSGANVLTF.

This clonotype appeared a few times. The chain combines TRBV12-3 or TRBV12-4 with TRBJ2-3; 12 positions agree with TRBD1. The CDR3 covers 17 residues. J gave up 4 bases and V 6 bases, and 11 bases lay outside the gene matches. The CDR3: CASSRLPGTGGSDTQYF. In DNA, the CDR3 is TGTGCCAGCAGCCGATTGCCCGGGACAGGGGGCTCAGATACGCAGTATTTT.

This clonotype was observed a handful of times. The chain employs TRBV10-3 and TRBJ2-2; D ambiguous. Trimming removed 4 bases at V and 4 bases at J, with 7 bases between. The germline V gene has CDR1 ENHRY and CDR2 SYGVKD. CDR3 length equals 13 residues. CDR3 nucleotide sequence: TGTGCCATCAGTGTTTGGGCCACCGGGGAGCTGTTTTTT. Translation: CAISVWATGELFF.

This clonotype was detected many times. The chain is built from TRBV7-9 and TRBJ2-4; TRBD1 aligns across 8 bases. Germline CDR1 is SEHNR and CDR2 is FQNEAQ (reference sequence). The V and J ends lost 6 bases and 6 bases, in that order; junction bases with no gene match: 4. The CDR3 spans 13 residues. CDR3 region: CASSGTGTNIQYF. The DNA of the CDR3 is TGTGCCAGCAGTGGGACAGGCACAAACATTCAGTACTTC.

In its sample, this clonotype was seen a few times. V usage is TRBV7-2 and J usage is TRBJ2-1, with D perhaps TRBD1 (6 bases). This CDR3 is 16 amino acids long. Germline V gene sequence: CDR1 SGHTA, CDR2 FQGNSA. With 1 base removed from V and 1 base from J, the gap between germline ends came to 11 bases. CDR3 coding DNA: TGTGCCAGCAGCTTAGTAGTCACAGGGTCCTACAATGAGCAGTTCTTC. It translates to CASSLVVTGSYNEQFF.

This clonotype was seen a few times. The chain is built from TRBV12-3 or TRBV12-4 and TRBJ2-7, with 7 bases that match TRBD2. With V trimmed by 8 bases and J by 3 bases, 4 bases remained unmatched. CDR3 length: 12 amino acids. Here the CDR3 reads CASRTGGYEQYF. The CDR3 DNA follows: TGTGCCAGCCGAACGGGAGGCTACGAGCAGTACTTC.